The 16 T cell receptor beta chains presented below share a single source sample, sequenced in a study of radiation and T cells in renal cell carcinoma. This table comes from immunoSEQ multiplex PCR, and its TCRdb copy is limited to in-frame clones, with some not included. The sample has 130,000 or so clones; 83% are singletons. Regarding time point: baseline pretreatment blood. The treatment here: 15 Gy SBRT to primary tumor, nephrectomy 4 weeks later. Sequenced here: blood, sampled from a patient whose treatment included radiotherapy and nephrectomy. The source of these receptors is a woman between 45 and 60 years old with renal cell carcinoma.

The chain recombines TRBV19 with TRBJ2-1; weak D call: TRBD2 (6 bases). Trimming shortened V by 9 bases and J by 11 bases, and 20 bases separated the two germline ends. The CDR3 has 13 amino acids. Germline V gene data show CDR1 as LNHDA and CDR2 as SQIVND (reference sequence). CDR3 sequence: CASRLGLLEQQFF. Written as DNA, the CDR3 is TGTGCCAGCCGATTGGGACTCCTTGAGCAGCAGTTCTTC.

This clone came up once. The genes are TRBV5-6 and TRBJ1-1, with D possibly matching TRBD1 (6 bases). This CDR3 region has 16 residues. Germline V gives CDR1 SGHDT, CDR2 YYEEEE. V lost 5 bases to trimming and J lost 0 bases, with 17 bases between them. For the CDR3, the DNA is TGTGCCAGCAGGGGTAACAGGGTCTCGGTGAACACTGAAGCTTTCTTT. It translates to CASRGNRVSVNTEAFF.

This chain uses TRBV28 with TRBJ1-3, with D unresolved. There are 14 residues in the CDR3. From germline, CDR1 is MDHEN and CDR2 SYDVKM. V was pared by 1 base and J by 4 bases, with 8 bases between. The CDR3: CASSLFGSGNTIYF. The CDR3 DNA is TGTGCCAGCAGTTTATTTGGGTCAGGAAACACCATATATTTT.

The V and J genes are TRBV25-1 and TRBJ1-5; no clear D. The CDR3 extends over 14 amino acids. Trimming took 2 bases from V and 5 from J, leaving 10 bases between them. Germline CDR1 is MGHDK and CDR2 is SYGVNS. The CDR3 region is CASSERGWDQPQHF. DNA of the CDR3: TGTGCCAGCAGTGAAAGAGGCTGGGATCAGCCCCAGCATTTT.

The chain carries TRBV4-1 and TRBJ2-3; D remains ambiguous. Germline CDR1 and CDR2: MGHRA and YSYEKL. This CDR3 region has 13 residues. V lost 0 bases and J 5 bases, leaving 6 bases between the germline ends. The CDR3: CASSQDFRDTQYF. The CDR3 DNA sequence: TGCGCCAGCAGCCAAGACTTTCGAGATACGCAGTATTTT.

The CDR3, as DNA: TGCGCCAGCAGCTTAGGCAGCCTGACCTACAATGAGCAGTTCTTC. It encodes CASSLGSLTYNEQFF. The V and J genes are TRBV5-1 and TRBJ2-1; no clear D. The germline gives CDR1 SGHRS, CDR2 YFSETQ. Trimming removed 2 bases from V and 2 bases from J, with 11 bases in between. The CDR3 is 15 residues long.

This rearrangement joins TRBV30 to TRBJ1-2; D is uncertain. The CDR3 sequence is 14 residues long. Germline V gives CDR1 GTSNPN, CDR2 SVGIG (reference sequence). V gave up 8 bases and J gave up 4 bases, with 20 bases separating them. Here the CDR3 DNA reads TGTGCCGCCAGCCGGGCAGCCATTGGCTATGGCTACACCTTC. Its translation is CAASRAAIGYGYTF.

V is TRBV7-2 and J is TRBJ2-1; 8 bases agree with TRBD1. Germline V lookup: CDR1 SGHTA, CDR2 FQGNSA. The CDR3 runs 15 residues. V gave up 0 bases and J gave up 7 bases; unmatched junction bases: 5. The CDR3 DNA reads as TGTGCCAGCAGCTTAGCAGGACAGGGTTATAATGAGCAGTTCTTC. Amino acid sequence: CASSLAGQGYNEQFF.

The chain is built from TRBV14 and TRBJ2-7; 7 bases map to TRBD2. The CDR3 has 13 residues. The V and J ends lost 8 bases and 0 bases, in that order; junction bases with no gene match: 4. Germline values: CDR1 SGHDN, CDR2 FVKESK. The CDR3 loop is CASQWEGSYEQYF. As DNA, the CDR3 is TGTGCCAGCCAGTGGGAGGGCTCCTACGAGCAGTACTTC.

This clone was detected only once. The chain is built from TRBV5-6 and TRBJ2-6; D possibly matches TRBD1 or TRBD2 (6 bases each). The germline gives CDR1 SGHDT, CDR2 YYEEEE. This CDR3 is built from 18 residues. The V end was cut by 8 bases, the J end by 0 bases, with 21 bases between. The CDR3 here is CASNGERGRVSGANVLTF. The DNA for the CDR3 is TGTGCCAGTAACGGAGAACGGGGGCGTGTCTCTGGGGCCAACGTCCTGACTTTC.

This chain links TRBV9 with TRBJ2-2, with D possibly being TRBD2 (5 bases). Germline V gives CDR1 SGDLS, CDR2 YYNGEE. This CDR3 has 15 amino acids. Trimming left V 4 bases short and J 2 bases short, with 12 bases between. Here the CDR3 DNA reads TGTGCCAGCAGCTCTCTCACGGGAAACACCGGGGAGCTGTTTTTT. Its protein is CASSSLTGNTGELFF.

V usage is TRBV29-1 and J usage is TRBJ2-1, with no clear D. In germline, CDR1 is SQVTM, CDR2 ANQGSEA. V dropped 5 bases and J dropped 5 bases, with 22 bases sitting between them. The CDR3 has 16 amino acids. The CDR3 bases are TGCAGCGTTCCGGAGATGAAGCGTCGGTACGACAATGAGCAGTTCTTC. Translation: CSVPEMKRRYDNEQFF.

V is TRBV20-1 and J is TRBJ1-1; tentative D call: TRBD1 (6 bases). This CDR3 has 11 amino acids. Germline V gene data show CDR1 as DFQATT and CDR2 as SNEGSKA (reference sequence). V dropped 4 bases and J dropped 5 bases, with 8 bases sitting between them. The CDR3 is CSATTGTEAFF. For the CDR3, the DNA is TGCAGTGCTACGACAGGTACTGAAGCTTTCTTT.

This sequence joins TRBV28 and TRBJ1-1; the D gene is possibly TRBD1 (5 bases). Germline V gives CDR1 MDHEN, CDR2 SYDVKM. V lost 7 bases, J lost 1 base, and 10 bases lay in between. The CDR3 is 13 residues long. The CDR3: CASTQGQNTEAFF. In nucleotides, the CDR3 is TGTGCCAGCACCCAAGGACAGAACACTGAAGCTTTCTTT. The full variable domain, its missing parts supplied by reference TRBV28 and TRBJ1-1, is DVKVTQSSRYLVKRTGEKVFLECVQDMDHENMFWYRQDPGLGLRLIYFSYDVKMKEKGDIPEGYSVSREKKERFSLILESASTNQTSMYLCASTQGQNTEAFFGQGTRLTVV.

The J gene is TRBJ2-3, the V gene TRBV5-6, with unresolved D. The length of the CDR3 is 14 residues. V was clipped by 4 bases and J by 0 bases, with 9 bases between them. Germline-derived CDR1 and CDR2 are SGHDT and YYEEEE. CDR3 residues: CASSQTGSTDTQYF. The CDR3 DNA reads TGTGCCAGCAGCCAAACCGGGAGCACAGATACGCAGTATTTT.

The chain employs TRBV29-1 and TRBJ2-7, with a tentative D call TRBD2 (5 bases). Germline CDR1 is SQVTM and CDR2 is ANQGSEA. V was pared by 6 bases and J by 2 bases, with 17 bases between. The CDR3 contains 14 residues. The CDR3: CSVNSVDGTYEQYF. CDR3 coding DNA: TGCAGCGTGAATTCCGTGGACGGGACCTACGAGCAGTACTTC.